This T cell receptor beta chain stems from a study of T cells after yellow fever vaccination. The CDR3 is made up of 14 amino acids. V was trimmed by 1 base and J by 8 bases, leaving 11 bases between them. Germline CDR1 LGHNA, CDR2 YNFKEQ. Making TCR cDNA involved 5'RACE template switching, which added UMIs and a universal primer site. TCRdb itself ran the 5' RACE reads through MiXCR, one entry per CDR3 protein. The repertoire consists of 400,000 or so distinct CDR3 sequences, with around 10% occurring once and the leading ten covering roughly a sixth. There are a few counts of this clonotype. The antigen is undetermined. The study, taken as a whole, reports: The secondary response was weaker, and its peak arrived faster, on day 5 versus 15. After the booster, over 95% of CD4 and approximately 90% of CD8 primary-response clones were re-detected. In FACS-sorted repertoires, abundant clonotypes from the bulk population could appear as contaminants.

This clonotype was sampled from a man between 18 and 35 years old who received the YFV17D yellow fever vaccine. The chain employs TRBV4-2 and TRBJ2-2, with D maybe TRBD2 (5 bases). Sequencing was performed on PBMCs, taken on the day of the first yellow fever vaccination. CDR3 nucleotide sequence: TGTGCCAGCAGCCAAGGGGGAGCTCCGGGGGAGCTGTTTTTT. Protein product: CASSQGGAPGELFF.